These 5 T cell receptor beta chains came from one sample sequenced in a study of long-term antiretroviral therapy in people with HIV. The run of the v3.0 immunoSEQ assay was at survey level. The assay was immunoSEQ multiplex PCR, and TCRdb's table has in-frame clones only and misses some. The sample has approximately 32,000 clones, 82% seen once. Sample: unsorted PBMCs, taken 0.3 years after starting antiretroviral therapy. These TCRs come from a man between 18 and 29 years old with HIV.

V is TRBV2 and J is TRBJ2-7; D unresolved. The V end lost 3 bases, the J end lost 3 bases, and 3 bases lay between the germline ends. Germline values: CDR1 SNHLY, CDR2 FYNNEI. The CDR3 is 11 amino acids. In DNA form, the CDR3 reads TGTGCCAGCAGTGAGAACTACGAGCAGTACTTC. It is translated as CASSENYEQYF.

The rearrangement links TRBV10-1 to TRBJ2-3; 8 bases are shared with TRBD2. The CDR3 loop spans 16 amino acids. CDR1 is WNHNN, CDR2 SYGVQD, per germline (reference sequence). Trimming removed 0 bases from V and 2 bases from J; junction bases left unmatched: 4. The CDR3 region has the DNA TGCGCCAGCAGTGAGTCTATGGGACTAGTCACAGATACGCAGTATTTT. Translating gives CASSESMGLVTDTQYF.

The chain employs TRBV19 and TRBJ2-1; unclear D gene. This CDR3 has 11 residues. Looked up from germline, CDR1 is LNHDA and CDR2 is SQIVND (reference sequence). Deletions cut 8 bases from V and 4 bases from J, with 6 bases between. The DNA of the CDR3 is TGTGCCAGTGCTACTTACAATGAGCAGTTCTTC. Protein: CASATYNEQFF.

The J gene is TRBJ2-1, the V gene TRBV27; 7 nucleotides agree with TRBD2. Germline V gives CDR1 MNHEY, CDR2 SMNVEV (reference sequence). V lost 8 bases, J lost 9 bases, and 13 bases stayed unmatched. This CDR3 contains 14 residues. CDR3 nucleotides: TGTGCCAGCTCTCGGGACTATCCCCCTGGTGAGCAGTTCTTC. Encoded protein: CASSRDYPPGEQFF.

CDR3 DNA sequence: TGTGCCAGCAGTCAGGGGGCGAACACCGGGGAGCTGTTTTTT. Translated, it gives CASSQGANTGELFF. The rearrangement links TRBV25-1 to TRBJ2-2, with 7 bases aligning to TRBD1. Germline V gene sequence: CDR1 MGHDK, CDR2 SYGVNS. There are 14 residues in the CDR3. V lost 5 bases to trimming and J lost 0 bases; unmatched junction nucleotides: 0. The full variable domain, completed using reference TRBV25-1 and TRBJ2-2, is EADIYQTPRYLVIGTGKKITLECSQTMGHDKMYWYQQDPGMELHLIHYSYGVNSTEKGDLSSESTVSRIRTEHFPLTLESARPSHTSQYLCASSQGANTGELFFGEGSRLTVL.